This T cell receptor (beta chain) was identified in a study of blood T cell repertoires in COVID-19. Study at large: Sample material is recorded as cDNA or gDNA derived from T cells, B-cell-depleted T cells, or PBMCs.

Germline trimming cut 4 bases from V and 7 bases from J; bases unmatched to any gene: 5. CDR1 and CDR2 (germline): SGHRS, YFSETQ. The CDR3 loop spans 13 amino acids. Original analysis: Amplification with reference gene primers provided the estimates of nucleated cell counts. Clones were read by immunoSEQ multiplex PCR, and TCRdb kept only the in-frame ones, dropping some. V, J and clone size are taken as reported in that table, and D and trimming were inferred from the DNA itself. In the table there are under 200,000 clones, roughly 80% of which are singletons. The TCR was taken from a man in his sixties with active or convalescent COVID-19. V and J are TRBV5-1 and TRBJ1-1, with 9 positions matching TRBD1. Source material: peripheral blood. CDR3 bases: TGCGCCAGCAGCCTGGGACAGGGTGGTGAAGCTTTCTTT. Residues: CASSLGQGGEAFF.